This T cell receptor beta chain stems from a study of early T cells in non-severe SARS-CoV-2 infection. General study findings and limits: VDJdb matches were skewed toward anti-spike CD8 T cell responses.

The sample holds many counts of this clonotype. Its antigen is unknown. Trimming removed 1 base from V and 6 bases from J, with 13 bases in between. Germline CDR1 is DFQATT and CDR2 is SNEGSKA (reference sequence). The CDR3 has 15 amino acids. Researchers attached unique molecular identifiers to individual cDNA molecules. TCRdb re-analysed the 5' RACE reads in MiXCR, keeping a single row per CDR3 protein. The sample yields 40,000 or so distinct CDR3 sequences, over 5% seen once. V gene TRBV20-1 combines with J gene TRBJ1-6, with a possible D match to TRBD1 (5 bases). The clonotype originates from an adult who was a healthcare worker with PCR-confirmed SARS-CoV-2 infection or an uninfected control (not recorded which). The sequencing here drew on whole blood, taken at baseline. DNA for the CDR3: TGCAGTGCTAGAGCCAGGGCAGCCGCTAATTCACCCCTCCACTTT. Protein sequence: CSARARAAANSPLHF.